This TCR beta chain is drawn from a study of shared clonotypes between healthy human individuals. General observations from the study: In contrast to clonotypes shared by all four donors, non-shared clonotypes had lower generation probabilities.

To note about this clone: As yet, its antigen is unknown.

TCRdb's copy holds only in-frame clones and misses some; the assay was immunoSEQ multiplex PCR. The data hold millions of clones, with 90% to 95% observed a single time. CDR1 is GTSNPN and CDR2 is SVGIG in the germline V gene (reference sequence). The CDR3 has 11 amino acids. Trimming removed 3 bases from V and 9 bases from J, with 9 bases in between. The chain links TRBV30 to TRBJ2-1; D ambiguous. This clonotype originated in a man aged 18 to 35 in good health. Sample: naive CD4+ T cells sorted from blood. Stated subset: CD45RA+ positively selected. The CDR3 DNA reads as TGTGCCTGGAGCGCTGACGTTGAGCAGTTCTTC. It specifies CAWSADVEQFF.